This T cell receptor beta chain was sequenced in a study of a mutant IDH1 vaccine in newly diagnosed glioma. Turning to the study itself: Vaccinations were initiated 4-6 weeks following radiotherapy alone, or were given together with temozolomide cycles. V12 occurred at week 35 and V13 at week 47.

Here immunoSEQ multiplex PCR was the method, and the copy in TCRdb shows in-frame clones only, minus some. Among about 68,000 clones listed, 84% were seen once. Trimming removed 2 bases at V and 8 bases at J, with 16 bases between. The CDR3 consists of 15 residues. Germline CDR1 reads LNHDA; CDR2 reads SQIVND (reference sequence). As concerns this clone: What it binds is unknown.

Indicated time point: week 35, safety follow-up. Vaccination comprised doses that each held 300 ug of mutant IDH1 20-mer peptide, plus topical imiquimod. This clonotype originated in a man aged 18 to 30 with glioma. Source: PBMCs, taken from a glioma patient whose treatment included an IDH1 peptide vaccine. The V and J genes are TRBV19 and TRBJ2-1, with D perhaps given as TRBD1 or TRBD2 (5 bases each). The chain's CDR3 is CASSISGRTLDEQFF. The CDR3 bases are TGTGCCAGTAGTATATCGGGGCGGACGCTCGATGAGCAGTTCTTC. The variable domain in full, completed from reference TRBV19 and TRBJ2-1, reads DGGITQSPKYLFRKEGQNVTLSCEQNLNHDAMYWYRQDPGQGLRLIYYSQIVNDFQKGDIAEGYSVSREKKESFPLTVTSAQKNPTAFYLCASSISGRTLDEQFFGPGTRLTVL.